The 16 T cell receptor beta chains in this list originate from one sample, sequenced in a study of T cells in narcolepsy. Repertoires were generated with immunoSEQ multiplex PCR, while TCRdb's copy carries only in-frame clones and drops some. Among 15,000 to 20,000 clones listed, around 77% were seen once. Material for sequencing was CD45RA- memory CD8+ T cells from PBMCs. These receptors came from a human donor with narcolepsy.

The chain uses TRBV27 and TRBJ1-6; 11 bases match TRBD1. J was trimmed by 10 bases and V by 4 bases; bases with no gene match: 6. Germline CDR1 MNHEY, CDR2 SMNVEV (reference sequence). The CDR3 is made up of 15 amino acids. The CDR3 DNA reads TGTGCCAGCAGTTCGTGGACAGGGGGCGGCTCACCCCTCCACTTT. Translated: CASSSWTGGGSPLHF.

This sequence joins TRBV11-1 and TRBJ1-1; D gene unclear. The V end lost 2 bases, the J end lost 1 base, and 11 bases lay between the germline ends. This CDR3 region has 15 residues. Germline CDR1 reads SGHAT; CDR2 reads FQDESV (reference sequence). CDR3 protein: CASSLRAMTNTEAFF. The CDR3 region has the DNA TGTGCCAGCAGCTTAAGGGCAATGACGAACACTGAAGCTTTCTTT.

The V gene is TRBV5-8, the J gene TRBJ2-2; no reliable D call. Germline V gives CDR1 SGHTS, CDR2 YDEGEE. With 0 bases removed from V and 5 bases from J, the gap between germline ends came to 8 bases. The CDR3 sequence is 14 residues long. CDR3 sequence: CASSLGQHTGELFF. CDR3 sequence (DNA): TGTGCCAGCAGCTTGGGTCAGCATACCGGGGAGCTGTTTTTT. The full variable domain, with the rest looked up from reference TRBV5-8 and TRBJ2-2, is EAGVTQSPTHLIKTRGQQATLRCSPISGHTSVYWYQQALGLGLQFLLWYDEGEERNRGNFPPRFSGRQFPNYSSELNVNALELEDSALYLCASSLGQHTGELFFGEGSRLTVL.

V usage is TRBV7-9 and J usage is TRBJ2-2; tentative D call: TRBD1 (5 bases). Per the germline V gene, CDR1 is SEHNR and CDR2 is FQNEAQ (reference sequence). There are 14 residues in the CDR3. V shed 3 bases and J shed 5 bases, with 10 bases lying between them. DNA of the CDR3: TGTGCCAGCAGCTTGGGGCAGAATACCGGGGAGCTGTTTTTT. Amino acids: CASSLGQNTGELFF. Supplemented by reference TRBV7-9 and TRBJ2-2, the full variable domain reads DTGVSQNPRHKITKRGQNVTFRCDPISEHNRLYWYRQTLGQGPEFLTYFQNEAQLEKSRLLSDRFSAERPKGSFSTLEIQRTEQGDSAMYLCASSLGQNTGELFFGEGSRLTVL.

The DNA of the CDR3 is TGTGCCAGCAGTTTATCAGCTAGGGGTAACACTGAAGCTTTCTTT. Its protein is CASSLSARGNTEAFF. V usage is TRBV28 and J usage is TRBJ1-1; the D gene is possibly TRBD1 (5 bases). Between the trimmed V and J ends, which lost 1 base and 2 bases, there was a span of 11 bases. The germline V gene encodes CDR1 MDHEN and CDR2 SYDVKM. The CDR3 length is 15 residues.

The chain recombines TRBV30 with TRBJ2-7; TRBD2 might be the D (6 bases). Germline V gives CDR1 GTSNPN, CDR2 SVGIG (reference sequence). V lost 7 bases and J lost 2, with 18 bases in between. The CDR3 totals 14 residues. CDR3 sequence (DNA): TGTGCCTCCCGGGAGTCCGGGGACCCCTACGAGCAGTACTTC. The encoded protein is CASRESGDPYEQYF. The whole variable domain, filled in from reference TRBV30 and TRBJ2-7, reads SQTIHQWPATLVQPVGSPLSLECTVEGTSNPNLYWYRQAAGRGLQLLFYSVGIGQISSEVPQNLSASRPQDRQFILSSKKLLLSDSGFYLCASRESGDPYEQYFGPGTRLTVT.

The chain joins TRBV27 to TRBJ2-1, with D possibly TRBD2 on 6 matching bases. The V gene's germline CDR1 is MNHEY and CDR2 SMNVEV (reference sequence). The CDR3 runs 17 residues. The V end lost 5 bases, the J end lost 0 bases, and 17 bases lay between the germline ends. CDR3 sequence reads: CASSQTLAASSYNEQFF. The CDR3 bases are TGTGCCAGCAGTCAAACCTTAGCGGCGAGCTCCTACAATGAGCAGTTCTTC.

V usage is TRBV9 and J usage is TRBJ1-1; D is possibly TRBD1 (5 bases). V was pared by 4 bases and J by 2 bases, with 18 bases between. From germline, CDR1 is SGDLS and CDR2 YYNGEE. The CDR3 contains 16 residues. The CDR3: CASSLNRDGKNTEAFF. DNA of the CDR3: TGTGCCAGCAGCTTAAACCGGGACGGGAAAAACACTGAAGCTTTCTTT.

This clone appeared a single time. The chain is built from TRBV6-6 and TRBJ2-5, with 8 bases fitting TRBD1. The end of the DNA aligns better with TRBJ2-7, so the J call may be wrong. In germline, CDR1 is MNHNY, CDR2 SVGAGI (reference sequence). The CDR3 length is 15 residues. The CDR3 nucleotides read TGTGCCAGCAGTCATACCCGACAGGGGAGGTACGAGCAGTACTTC. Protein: CASSHTRQGRYEQYF.

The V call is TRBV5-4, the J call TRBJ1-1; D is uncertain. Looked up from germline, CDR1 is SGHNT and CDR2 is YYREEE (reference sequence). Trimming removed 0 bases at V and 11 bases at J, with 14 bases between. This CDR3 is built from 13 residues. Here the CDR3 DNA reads TGTGCCAGCAGCTTGGAACAGCCCCCCGATGCTTTCTTT. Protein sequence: CASSLEQPPDAFF.

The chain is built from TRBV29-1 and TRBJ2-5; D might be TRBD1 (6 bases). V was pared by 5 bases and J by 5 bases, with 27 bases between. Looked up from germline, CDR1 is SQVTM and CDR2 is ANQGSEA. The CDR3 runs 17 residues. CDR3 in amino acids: CSVPNSLTGGQGETQYF. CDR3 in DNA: TGCAGCGTTCCCAATTCATTGACAGGCGGCCAGGGGGAGACCCAGTACTTC.

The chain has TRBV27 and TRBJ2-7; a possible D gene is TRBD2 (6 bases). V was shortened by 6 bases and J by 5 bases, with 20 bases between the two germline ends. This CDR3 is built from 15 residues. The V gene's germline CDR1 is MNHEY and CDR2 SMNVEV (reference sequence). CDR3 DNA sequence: TGTGCCAGCAGATTACTCCCGGGACTCACCCACGAGCAGTACTTC. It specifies CASRLLPGLTHEQYF.

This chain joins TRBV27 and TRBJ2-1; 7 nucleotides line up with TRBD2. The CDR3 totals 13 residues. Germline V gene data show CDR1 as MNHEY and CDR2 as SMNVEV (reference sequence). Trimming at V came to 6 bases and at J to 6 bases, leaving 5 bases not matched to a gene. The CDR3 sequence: CASSRGGGNEQFF. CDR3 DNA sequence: TGTGCCAGCAGCCGCGGGGGAGGCAATGAGCAGTTCTTC.

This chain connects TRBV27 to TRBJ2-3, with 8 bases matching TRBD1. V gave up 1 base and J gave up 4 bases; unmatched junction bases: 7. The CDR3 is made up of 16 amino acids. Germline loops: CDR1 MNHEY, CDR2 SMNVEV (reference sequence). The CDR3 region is CASSLFPRGHADTQYF. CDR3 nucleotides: TGTGCCAGCAGTTTATTTCCCAGGGGGCATGCAGATACGCAGTATTTT.

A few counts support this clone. The CDR3 DNA reads as TGTGCCAGCAGTTCCGCTGACGACAGGTATCAGCCCCAGCATTTT. Translated: CASSSADDRYQPQHF. The chain couples TRBV28 to TRBJ1-5, with D possibly matching TRBD1 (6 bases). The CDR3 consists of 15 residues. Trimming removed 4 bases from V and 5 bases from J, with 15 bases in between. The germline V gene encodes CDR1 MDHEN and CDR2 SYDVKM.

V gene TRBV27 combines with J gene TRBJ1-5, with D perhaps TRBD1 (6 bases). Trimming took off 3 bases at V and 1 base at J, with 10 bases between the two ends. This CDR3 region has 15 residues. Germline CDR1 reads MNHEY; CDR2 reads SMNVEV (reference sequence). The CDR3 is CASSFGQRSNQPQHF. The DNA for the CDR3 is TGTGCCAGCAGTTTCGGACAGAGAAGCAATCAGCCCCAGCATTTT.